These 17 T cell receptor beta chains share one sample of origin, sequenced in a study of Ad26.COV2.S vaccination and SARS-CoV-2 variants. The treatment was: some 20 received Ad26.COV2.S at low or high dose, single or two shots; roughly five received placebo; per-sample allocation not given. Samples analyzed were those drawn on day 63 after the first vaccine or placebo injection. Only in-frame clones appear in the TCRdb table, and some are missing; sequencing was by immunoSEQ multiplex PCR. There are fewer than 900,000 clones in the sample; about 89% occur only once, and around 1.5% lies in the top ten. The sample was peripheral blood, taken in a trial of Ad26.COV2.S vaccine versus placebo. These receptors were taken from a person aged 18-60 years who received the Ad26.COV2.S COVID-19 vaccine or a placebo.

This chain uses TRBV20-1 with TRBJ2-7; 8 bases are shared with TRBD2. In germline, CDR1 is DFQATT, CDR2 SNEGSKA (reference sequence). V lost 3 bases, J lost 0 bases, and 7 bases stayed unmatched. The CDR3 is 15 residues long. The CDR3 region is CSASSLAGRSYEQYF. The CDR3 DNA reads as TGCAGTGCTAGTAGTCTAGCGGGCCGCTCCTACGAGCAGTACTTC.

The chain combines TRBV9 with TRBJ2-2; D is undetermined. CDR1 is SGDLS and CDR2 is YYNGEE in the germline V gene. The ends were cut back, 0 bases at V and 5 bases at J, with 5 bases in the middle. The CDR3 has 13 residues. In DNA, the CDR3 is TGTGCCAGCAGCGTAGGCCGGACCGGGGAGCTGTTTTTT. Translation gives CASSVGRTGELFF.

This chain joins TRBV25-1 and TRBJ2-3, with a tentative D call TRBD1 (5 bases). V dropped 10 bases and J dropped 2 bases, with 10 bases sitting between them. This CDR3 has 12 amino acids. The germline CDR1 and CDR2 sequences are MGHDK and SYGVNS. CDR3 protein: CATRQYTDTQYF. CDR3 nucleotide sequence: TGTGCCACAAGACAGTACACAGATACGCAGTATTTT.

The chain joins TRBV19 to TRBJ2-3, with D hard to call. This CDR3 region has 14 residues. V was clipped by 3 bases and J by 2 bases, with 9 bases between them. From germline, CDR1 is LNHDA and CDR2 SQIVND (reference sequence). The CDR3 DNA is TGTGCCAGTAGTATTTACGCCCTCACAGATACGCAGTATTTT. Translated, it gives CASSIYALTDTQYF.

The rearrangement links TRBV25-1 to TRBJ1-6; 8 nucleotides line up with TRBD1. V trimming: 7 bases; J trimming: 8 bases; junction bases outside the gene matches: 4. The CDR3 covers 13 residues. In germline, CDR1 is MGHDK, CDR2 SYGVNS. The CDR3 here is CASKDRVDSPLHF. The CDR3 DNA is TGTGCCAGCAAGGACAGGGTGGATTCACCCCTCCACTTT.

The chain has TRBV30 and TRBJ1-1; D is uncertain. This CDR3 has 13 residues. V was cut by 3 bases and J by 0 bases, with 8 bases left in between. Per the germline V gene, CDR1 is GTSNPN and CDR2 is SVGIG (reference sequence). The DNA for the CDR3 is TGTGCCTGGAGAGCGGGCATGAACACTGAAGCTTTCTTT. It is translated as CAWRAGMNTEAFF. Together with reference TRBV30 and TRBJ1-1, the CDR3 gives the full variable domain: SQTIHQWPATLVQPVGSPLSLECTVEGTSNPNLYWYRQAAGRGLQLLFYSVGIGQISSEVPQNLSASRPQDRQFILSSKKLLLSDSGFYLCAWRAGMNTEAFFGQGTRLTVV.

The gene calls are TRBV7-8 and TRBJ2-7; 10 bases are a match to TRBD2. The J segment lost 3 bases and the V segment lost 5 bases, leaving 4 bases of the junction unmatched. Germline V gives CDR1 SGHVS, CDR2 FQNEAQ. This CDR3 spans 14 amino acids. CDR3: CASSPGLAVYEQYF. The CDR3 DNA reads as TGTGCCAGCAGCCCCGGACTAGCGGTCTACGAGCAGTACTTC.

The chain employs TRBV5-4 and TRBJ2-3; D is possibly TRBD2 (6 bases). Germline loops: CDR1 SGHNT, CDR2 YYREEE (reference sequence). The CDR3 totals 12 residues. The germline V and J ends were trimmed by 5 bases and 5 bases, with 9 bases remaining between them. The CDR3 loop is CASRAEGDTQYF. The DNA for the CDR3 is TGTGCCAGCAGGGCGGAGGGAGATACGCAGTATTTT.

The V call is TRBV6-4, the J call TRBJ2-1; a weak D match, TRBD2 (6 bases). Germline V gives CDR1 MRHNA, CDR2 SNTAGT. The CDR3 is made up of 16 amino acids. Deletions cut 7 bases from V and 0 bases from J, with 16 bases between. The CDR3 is CASTPGRESSYNEQFF. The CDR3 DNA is TGTGCCAGCACTCCGGGACGGGAGAGCTCCTACAATGAGCAGTTCTTC.

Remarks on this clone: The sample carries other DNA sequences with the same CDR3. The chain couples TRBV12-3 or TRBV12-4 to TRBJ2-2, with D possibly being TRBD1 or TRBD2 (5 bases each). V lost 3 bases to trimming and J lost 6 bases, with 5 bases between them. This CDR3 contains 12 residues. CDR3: CASSLGAGELFF. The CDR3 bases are TGTGCCAGCAGTTTGGGGGCCGGGGAGCTGTTTTTT.

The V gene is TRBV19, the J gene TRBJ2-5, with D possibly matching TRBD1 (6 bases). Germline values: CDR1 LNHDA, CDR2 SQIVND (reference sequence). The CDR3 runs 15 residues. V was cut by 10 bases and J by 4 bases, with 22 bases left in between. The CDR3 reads CATHAPRGTPETQYF. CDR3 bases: TGTGCCACCCACGCCCCCAGGGGAACCCCAGAGACCCAGTACTTC.

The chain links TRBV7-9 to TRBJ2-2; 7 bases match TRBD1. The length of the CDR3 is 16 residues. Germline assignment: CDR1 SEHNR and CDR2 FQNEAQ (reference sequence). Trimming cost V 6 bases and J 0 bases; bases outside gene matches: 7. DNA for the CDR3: TGTGCCAGCAGACAAACGGGGACAGCGAACACCGGGGAGCTGTTTTTT. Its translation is CASRQTGTANTGELFF.

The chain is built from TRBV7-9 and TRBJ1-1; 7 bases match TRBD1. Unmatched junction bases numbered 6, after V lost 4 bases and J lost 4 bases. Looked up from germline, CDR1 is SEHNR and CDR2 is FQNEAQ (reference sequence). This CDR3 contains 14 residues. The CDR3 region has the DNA TGTGCCAGCAGCTCTCTGAGGGGGCCCACTGAAGCTTTCTTT. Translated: CASSSLRGPTEAFF.

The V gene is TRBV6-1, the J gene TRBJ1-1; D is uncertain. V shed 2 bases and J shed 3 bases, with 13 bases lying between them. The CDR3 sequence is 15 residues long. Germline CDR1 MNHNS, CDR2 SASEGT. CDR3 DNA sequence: TGTGCCAGCAGTGAATCCCAAACACGATACACTGAAGCTTTCTTT. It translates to CASSESQTRYTEAFF.

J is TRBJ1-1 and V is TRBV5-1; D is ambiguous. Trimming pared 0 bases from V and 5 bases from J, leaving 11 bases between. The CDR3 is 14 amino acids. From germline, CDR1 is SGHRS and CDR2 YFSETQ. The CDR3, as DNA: TGCGCCAGCAGCTTGGTTGGTGGGGAGACTGAAGCTTTCTTT. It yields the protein CASSLVGGETEAFF. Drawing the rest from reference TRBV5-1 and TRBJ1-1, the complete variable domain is KAGVTQTPRYLIKTRGQQVTLSCSPISGHRSVSWYQQTPGQGLQFLFEYFSETQRNKGNFPGRFSGRQFSNSRSEMNVSTLELGDSALYLCASSLVGGETEAFFGQGTRLTVV.

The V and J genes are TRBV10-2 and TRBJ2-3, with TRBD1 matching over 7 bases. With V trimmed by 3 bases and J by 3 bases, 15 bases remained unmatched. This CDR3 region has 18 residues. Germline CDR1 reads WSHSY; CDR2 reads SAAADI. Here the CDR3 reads CASSDRQGKGVWTDTQYF. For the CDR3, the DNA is TGCGCCAGCAGTGACCGACAGGGTAAGGGAGTATGGACAGATACGCAGTATTTT.

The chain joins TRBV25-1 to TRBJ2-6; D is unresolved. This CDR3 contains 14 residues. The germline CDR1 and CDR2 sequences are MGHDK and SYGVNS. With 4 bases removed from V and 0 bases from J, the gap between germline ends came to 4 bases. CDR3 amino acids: CASSGVSGANVLTF. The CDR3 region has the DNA TGTGCCAGCAGTGGAGTCTCTGGGGCCAACGTCCTGACTTTC.